Below, 21 T cell receptor beta chains from the same sample are listed, as sequenced in a study of T cell responses to AZD1222 COVID-19 vaccine. Repertoires were generated with immunoSEQ multiplex PCR, while TCRdb's copy carries only in-frame clones and drops some. The sample consists of 90,000 to 140,000 clones, about 88% of them appearing once. Specimen: peripheral blood, collected 28 days after the second AZD1222 dose. Receptor source: an adult who received the AZD1222 COVID-19 vaccine.

The chain joins TRBV4-3 to TRBJ2-1; TRBD2 matches 13 bases. The length of the CDR3 is 18 residues. Unmatched junction bases numbered 7, after V lost 0 bases and J lost 5 bases. In germline, CDR1 is LGHNA, CDR2 YSLEER. The CDR3: CASSQDTPGLAGHNEQFF. The CDR3 bases are TGCGCCAGCAGCCAAGATACCCCGGGACTAGCGGGACACAATGAGCAGTTCTTC.

The chain employs TRBV24-1 and TRBJ2-1, with 13 bases fitting TRBD2. This CDR3 has 16 amino acids. CDR1 and CDR2 from the germline V gene are KGHDR and SFDVKD. V shed 3 bases and J 7 bases; nucleotides not matched to a gene: 5. The CDR3 bases are TGTGCCACCAGTGATCCAACTAGCGGGAGGGGTAATGAGCAGTTCTTC. Encoded protein: CATSDPTSGRGNEQFF.

The V and J genes are TRBV30 and TRBJ2-1; TRBD2 aligns across 9 bases. The CDR3 is 14 amino acids. V was clipped by 8 bases and J by 9 bases; unmatched bases: 14. Germline values: CDR1 GTSNPN, CDR2 SVGIG (reference sequence). Here the CDR3 reads CARVGAGGGSEQFF. As DNA, the CDR3 is TGTGCCCGGGTCGGAGCGGGAGGAGGAAGTGAGCAGTTCTTC.

The J gene is TRBJ1-4, the V gene TRBV2; D gene uncertain. This CDR3 spans 16 amino acids. The V end lost 5 bases, the J end lost 0 bases, and 13 bases lay between the germline ends. Germline CDR1 reads SNHLY; CDR2 reads FYNNEI. CDR3: CASSPSYLATNEKLFF. CDR3 bases: TGTGCCAGCAGTCCATCTTATCTCGCAACTAATGAAAAACTGTTTTTT.

The chain uses TRBV19 and TRBJ2-5; D gene ambiguous. The CDR3 runs to 12 residues. Germline V gives CDR1 LNHDA, CDR2 SQIVND (reference sequence). Deletions cut 4 bases from V and 7 bases from J, with 10 bases between. The CDR3 loop is CASSSTSVTQYF. Here the CDR3 DNA reads TGTGCCAGTAGTAGCACATCCGTGACCCAGTACTTC.

The V call is TRBV7-2, the J call TRBJ1-3; D is perhaps TRBD1 (5 bases). CDR3 length: 16 residues. Trimming took 3 bases from V and 1 from J, leaving 13 bases between them. From germline, CDR1 is SGHTA and CDR2 FQGNSA. CDR3 coding DNA: TGTGCCAGCAGCTTTGGGGGACCCGGTTCTGGAAACACCATATATTTT. Translating it yields CASSFGGPGSGNTIYF.

The chain links TRBV5-1 to TRBJ2-7, with D perhaps matching TRBD1 (6 bases). The CDR3 has 14 residues. CDR1 SGHRS and CDR2 YFSETQ come from the germline V gene. V was pared by 0 bases and J by 3 bases, with 10 bases between. The CDR3 bases are TGCGCCAGCAGCTTGGTCGGGACAAGCTACGAGCAGTACTTC. Protein: CASSLVGTSYEQYF.

The chain links TRBV9 to TRBJ2-1; D is uncertain. The CDR3 consists of 15 residues. Germline V CDR1 and CDR2: SGDLS, YYNGEE. Trimming removed 0 bases at V and 0 bases at J, with 7 bases between. The CDR3 sequence: CASSVGVSSYNEQFF. CDR3 nucleotides: TGTGCCAGCAGCGTAGGGGTGAGCTCCTACAATGAGCAGTTCTTC. The whole variable domain, filled in from reference TRBV9 and TRBJ2-1, reads DSGVTQTPKHLITATGQRVTLRCSPRSGDLSVYWYQQSLDQGLQFLIQYYNGEERAKGNILERFSAQQFPDLHSELNLSSLELGDSALYFCASSVGVSSYNEQFFGPGTRLTVL.

The chain combines TRBV6-5 with TRBJ1-1, with D unresolved. V lost 2 bases and J lost 1, with 14 bases in between. The germline V gene encodes CDR1 MNHEY and CDR2 SVGAGI. The CDR3 loop spans 16 amino acids. The CDR3 region is CASSYGEINRNTEAFF. The CDR3 nucleotides are TGTGCCAGCAGTTACGGAGAAATAAACAGGAACACTGAAGCTTTCTTT.

J is TRBJ1-6 and V is TRBV18; 7 bases line up with TRBD1. V gave up 6 bases and J gave up 7 bases; unmatched junction bases: 9. Germline CDR1 KGHSH, CDR2 LQKENI. CDR3 size: 15 residues. The CDR3 loop reads CASSPRGQFNSPLHF. The CDR3, as DNA: TGTGCCAGCTCCCCAAGGGGACAGTTCAATTCACCCCTCCACTTT.

The V gene is TRBV6-5, the J gene TRBJ1-6; D gene uncertain. Germline V gene data show CDR1 as MNHEY and CDR2 as SVGAGI. The V end was cut by 1 base, the J end by 8 bases, with 9 bases between. The CDR3 consists of 14 residues. The CDR3, as DNA: TGTGCCAGCAGTTACTACGACACAGATTCACCCCTCCACTTT. Translated, it gives CASSYYDTDSPLHF.

The genes are TRBV5-5 and TRBJ1-2, with TRBD1 as a possible D gene (5 bases). The ends were cut back, 2 bases at V and 4 bases at J, with 21 bases in the middle. CDR3 length: 17 amino acids. CDR1 is SGHKS, CDR2 YYEKEE, per germline (reference sequence). The CDR3 reads CASSFLFFGAGGYGYTF. CDR3 coding DNA: TGTGCCAGCAGCTTTCTCTTTTTTGGGGCGGGGGGCTATGGCTACACCTTC. The full variable domain, completed using reference TRBV5-5 and TRBJ1-2, is DAGVTQSPTHLIKTRGQQVTLRCSPISGHKSVSWYQQVLGQGPQFIFQYYEKEERGRGNFPDRFSARQFPNYSSELNVNALLLGDSALYLCASSFLFFGAGGYGYTFGSGTRLTVV.

In its sample, this clone was seen once. V is TRBV14 and J is TRBJ1-1; D remains unclear. Germline-derived CDR1 and CDR2 are SGHDN and FVKESK. V lost 2 bases to trimming and J lost 7 bases, with 11 bases between them. The CDR3 covers 13 residues. The CDR3 loop is CASSQLQGFEAFF. CDR3 nucleotides: TGTGCCAGCAGCCAATTACAAGGATTTGAAGCTTTCTTT.

The chain is built from TRBV7-2 and TRBJ1-2, with D maybe TRBD1 (6 bases). With 0 bases removed from V and 4 bases from J, the gap between germline ends came to 12 bases. From germline, CDR1 is SGHTA and CDR2 FQGNSA. This CDR3 contains 15 residues. The chain's CDR3 is CASSLARGAPYGYTF. The DNA for the CDR3 is TGTGCCAGCAGCTTAGCGCGGGGGGCCCCCTATGGCTACACCTTC. Complete variable domain (other parts from reference TRBV7-2 and TRBJ1-2): GAGVSQSPSNKVTEKGKDVELRCDPISGHTALYWYRQSLGQGLEFLIYFQGNSAPDKSGLPSDRFSAERTGGSVSTLTIQRTQQEDSAVYLCASSLARGAPYGYTFGSGTRLTVV.

The CDR3 reads CASQTEENSPLHF. CDR3 nucleotides: TGTGCCAGCCAGACAGAGGAGAATTCACCCCTCCACTTT. V is TRBV6-5 and J is TRBJ1-6; possible D gene TRBD1, 5 bases. V dropped 8 bases and J dropped 7 bases, with 12 bases sitting between them. The CDR3 contains 13 residues. Per the germline V gene, CDR1 is MNHEY and CDR2 is SVGAGI.

The J gene is TRBJ2-1, the V gene TRBV7-6, with D possibly matching TRBD2 (7 bases). Trimming removed 4 bases at V and 0 bases at J, with 19 bases between. CDR3 length: 18 residues. Germline lookup yields CDR1 SGHVS and CDR2 FNYEAQ. CDR3 sequence (DNA): TGTGCCAGCAGCTCTCGTGCGGGGGCCGGGAGCTCCTACAATGAGCAGTTCTTC. As protein: CASSSRAGAGSSYNEQFF.

The CDR3 DNA is TGTGCCAGCAGCCCTGGGACGGCGAGAGTTGACTACACCTTC. It specifies CASSPGTARVDYTF. V gene TRBV7-8 combines with J gene TRBJ1-2; tentatively, D is TRBD1 (5 bases). The V gene's germline CDR1 is SGHVS and CDR2 FQNEAQ. The germline V and J ends were trimmed by 5 bases and 10 bases, with 20 bases remaining between them. This CDR3 region has 14 residues.

This CDR3 is CASSPSSGRLYEQYF. The DNA of the CDR3 is TGTGCCAGCAGCCCCTCTAGCGGGAGGCTGTACGAGCAGTACTTC. This chain links TRBV7-8 with TRBJ2-7, with 11 positions matching TRBD2. From germline, CDR1 is SGHVS and CDR2 FQNEAQ. V dropped 5 bases and J dropped 4; count of bases not matched to a gene: 7. The CDR3 has 15 residues.

This clone was seen only once. CDR3 amino acids: CASKGQGKDTQYF. The CDR3 region has the DNA TGTGCCAGCAAGGGACAGGGGAAAGATACGCAGTATTTT. The V gene is TRBV2, the J gene TRBJ2-3, with TRBD1 matching 10 bases. V shed 7 bases and J 5 bases; nucleotides not matched to a gene: 3. The CDR3 covers 13 residues. CDR1 is SNHLY and CDR2 is FYNNEI in the germline V gene.

The rearrangement joins TRBV19 to TRBJ1-5, with a weak D call TRBD1 (6 bases). The germline CDR1 and CDR2 sequences are LNHDA and SQIVND (reference sequence). The CDR3 length is 15 residues. V shed 4 bases and J shed 5 bases, with 15 bases lying between them. CDR3 DNA: TGTGCCAGTAGTACCAGACAGGTTATACATCAGCCCCAGCATTTT. Residues: CASSTRQVIHQPQHF.

The chain combines TRBV15 with TRBJ1-4; 7 nucleotides align to TRBD1. The CDR3 has 15 residues. Germline V gene lookup returns CDR1 LNHNV and CDR2 YYDKDF (reference sequence). The V segment lost 2 bases and the J segment 4 bases; nucleotides outside the gene matches: 4. The DNA of the CDR3 is TGTGCCACCAGCAGAATGACAGGGTTTAATGAAAAACTGTTTTTT. It translates to CATSRMTGFNEKLFF.